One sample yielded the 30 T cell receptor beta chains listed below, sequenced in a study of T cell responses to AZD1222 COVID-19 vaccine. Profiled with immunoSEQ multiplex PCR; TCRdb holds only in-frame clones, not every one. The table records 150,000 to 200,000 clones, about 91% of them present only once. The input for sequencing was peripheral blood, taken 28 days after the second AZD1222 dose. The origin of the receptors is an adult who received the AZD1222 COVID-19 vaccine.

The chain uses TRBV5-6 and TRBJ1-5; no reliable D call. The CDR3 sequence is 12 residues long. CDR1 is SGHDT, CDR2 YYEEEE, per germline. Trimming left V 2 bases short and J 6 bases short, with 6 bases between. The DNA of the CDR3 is TGTGCCAGCAGCTTCGTCGGTCAGCCCCAGCATTTT. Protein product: CASSFVGQPQHF.

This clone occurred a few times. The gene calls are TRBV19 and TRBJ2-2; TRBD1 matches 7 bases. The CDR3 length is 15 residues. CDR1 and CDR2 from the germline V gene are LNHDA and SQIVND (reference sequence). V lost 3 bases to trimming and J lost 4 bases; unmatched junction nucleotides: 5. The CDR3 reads CASSIIEGATGELFF. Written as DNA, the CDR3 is TGTGCCAGTAGTATTATCGAGGGGGCCACCGGGGAGCTGTTTTTT.

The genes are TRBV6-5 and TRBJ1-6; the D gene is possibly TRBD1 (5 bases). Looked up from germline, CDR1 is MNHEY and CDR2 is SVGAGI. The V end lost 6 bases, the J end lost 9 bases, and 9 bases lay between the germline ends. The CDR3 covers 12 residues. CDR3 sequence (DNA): TGTGCCAGCAGCGCGGGGGGTTCACCCCTCCACTTT. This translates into CASSAGGSPLHF.

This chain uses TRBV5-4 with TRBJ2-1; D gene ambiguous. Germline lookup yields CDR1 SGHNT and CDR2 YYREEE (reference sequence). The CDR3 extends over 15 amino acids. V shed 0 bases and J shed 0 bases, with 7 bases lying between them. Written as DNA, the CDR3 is TGTGCCAGCAGCTTGGGTGGGCCCTCCTACAATGAGCAGTTCTTC. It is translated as CASSLGGPSYNEQFF.

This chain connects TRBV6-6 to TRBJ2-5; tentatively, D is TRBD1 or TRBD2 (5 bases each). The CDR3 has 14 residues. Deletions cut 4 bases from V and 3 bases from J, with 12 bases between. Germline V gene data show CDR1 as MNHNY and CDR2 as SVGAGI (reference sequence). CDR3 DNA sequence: TGTGCCAGCAGTTGGGTGGGGCGGGAAGAGACCCAGTACTTC. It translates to CASSWVGREETQYF.

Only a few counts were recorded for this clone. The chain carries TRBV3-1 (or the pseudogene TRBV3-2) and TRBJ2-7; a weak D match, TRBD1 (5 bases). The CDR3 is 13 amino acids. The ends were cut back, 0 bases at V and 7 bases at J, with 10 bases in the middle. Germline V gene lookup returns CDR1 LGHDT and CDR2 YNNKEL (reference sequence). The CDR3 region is CASSQEGNREQYF. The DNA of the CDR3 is TGTGCCAGCAGCCAAGAGGGAAACAGGGAGCAGTACTTC.

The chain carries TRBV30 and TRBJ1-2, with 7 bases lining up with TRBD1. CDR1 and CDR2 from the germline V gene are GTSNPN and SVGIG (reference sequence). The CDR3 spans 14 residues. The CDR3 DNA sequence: TGTGGTTTCAGGGGGGAAAATTTCAACTATGGCTACACCTTC. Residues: CGFRGENFNYGYTF.

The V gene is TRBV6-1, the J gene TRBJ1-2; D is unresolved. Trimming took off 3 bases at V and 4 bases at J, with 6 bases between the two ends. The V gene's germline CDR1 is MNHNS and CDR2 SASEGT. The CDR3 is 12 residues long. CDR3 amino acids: CASSDDLYGYTF. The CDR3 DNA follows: TGTGCCAGCAGTGATGATCTCTATGGCTACACCTTC.

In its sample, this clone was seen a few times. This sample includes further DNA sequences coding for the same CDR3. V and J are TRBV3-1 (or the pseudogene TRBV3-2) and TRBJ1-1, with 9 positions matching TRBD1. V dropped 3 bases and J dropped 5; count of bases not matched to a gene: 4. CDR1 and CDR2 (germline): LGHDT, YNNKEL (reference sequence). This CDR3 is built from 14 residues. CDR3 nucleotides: TGTGCCAGCAGCCAGCCGGGACAGGGAACTGAAGCTTTCTTT. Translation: CASSQPGQGTEAFF.

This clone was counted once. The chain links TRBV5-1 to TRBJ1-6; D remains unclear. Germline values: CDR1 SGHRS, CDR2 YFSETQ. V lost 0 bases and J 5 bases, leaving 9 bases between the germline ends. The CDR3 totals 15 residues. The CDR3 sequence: CASSLDGINNSPLHF. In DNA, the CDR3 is TGCGCCAGCAGCTTGGACGGGATCAATAATTCACCCCTCCACTTT.

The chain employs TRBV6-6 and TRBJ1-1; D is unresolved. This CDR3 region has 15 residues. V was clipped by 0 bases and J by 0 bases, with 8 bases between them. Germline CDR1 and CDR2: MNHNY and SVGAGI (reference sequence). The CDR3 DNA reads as TGTGCCAGCAGTTACTCGGGGATAATGAACACTGAAGCTTTCTTT. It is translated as CASSYSGIMNTEAFF.

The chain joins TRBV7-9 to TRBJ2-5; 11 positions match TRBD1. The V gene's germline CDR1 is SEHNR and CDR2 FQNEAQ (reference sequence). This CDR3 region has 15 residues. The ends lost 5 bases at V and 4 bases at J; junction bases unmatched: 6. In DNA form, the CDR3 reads TGTGCCAGCAGCCCTGGACAGGGGGCCGTAGAGACCCAGTACTTC. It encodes CASSPGQGAVETQYF.

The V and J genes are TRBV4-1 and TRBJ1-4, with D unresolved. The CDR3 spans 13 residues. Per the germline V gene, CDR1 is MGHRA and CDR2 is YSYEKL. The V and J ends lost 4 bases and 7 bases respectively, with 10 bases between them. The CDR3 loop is CASSRVLREKLFF. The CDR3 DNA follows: TGCGCCAGCAGCCGAGTTTTACGTGAAAAACTGTTTTTT.

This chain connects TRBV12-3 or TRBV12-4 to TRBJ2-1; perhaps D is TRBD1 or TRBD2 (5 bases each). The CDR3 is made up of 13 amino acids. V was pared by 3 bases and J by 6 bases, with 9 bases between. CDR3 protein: CASSFGGGNEQFF. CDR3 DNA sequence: TGTGCCAGCAGTTTTGGGGGTGGCAATGAGCAGTTCTTC.

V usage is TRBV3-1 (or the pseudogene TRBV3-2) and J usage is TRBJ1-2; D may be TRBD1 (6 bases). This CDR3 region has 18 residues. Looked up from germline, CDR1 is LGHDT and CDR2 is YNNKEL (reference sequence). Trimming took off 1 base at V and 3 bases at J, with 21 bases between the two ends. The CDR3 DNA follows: TGTGCCAGCAGCCAAGCCCGCCGACAGGCTACCTGGGACTATGGCTACACCTTC. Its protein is CASSQARRQATWDYGYTF.

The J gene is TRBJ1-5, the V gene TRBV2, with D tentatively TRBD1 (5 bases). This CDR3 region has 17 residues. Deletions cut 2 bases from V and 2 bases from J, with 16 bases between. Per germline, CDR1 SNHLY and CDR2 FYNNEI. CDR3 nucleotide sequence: TGTGCCAGCAGTGAATCGTCTACCCGGGACGGCAATCAGCCCCAGCATTTT. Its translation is CASSESSTRDGNQPQHF.

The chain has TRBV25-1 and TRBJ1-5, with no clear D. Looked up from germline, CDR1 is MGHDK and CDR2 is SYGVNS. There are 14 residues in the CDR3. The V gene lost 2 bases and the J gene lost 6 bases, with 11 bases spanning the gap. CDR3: CASSEQGGSQPQHF. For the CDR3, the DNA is TGTGCCAGCAGTGAACAAGGAGGGAGTCAGCCCCAGCATTTT.

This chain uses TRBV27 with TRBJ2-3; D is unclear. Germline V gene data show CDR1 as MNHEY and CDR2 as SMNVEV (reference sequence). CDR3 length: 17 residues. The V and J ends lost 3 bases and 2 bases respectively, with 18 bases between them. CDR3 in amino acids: CASSLLAGFKPTDTQYF. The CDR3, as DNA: TGTGCCAGCAGTTTGTTGGCCGGGTTCAAACCCACAGATACGCAGTATTTT.

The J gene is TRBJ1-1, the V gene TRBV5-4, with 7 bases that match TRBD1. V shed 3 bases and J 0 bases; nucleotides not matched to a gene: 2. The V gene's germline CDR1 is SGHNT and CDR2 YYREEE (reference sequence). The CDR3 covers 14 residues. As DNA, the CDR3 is TGTGCCAGCAGCTGGACAGGTATGAACACTGAAGCTTTCTTT. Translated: CASSWTGMNTEAFF. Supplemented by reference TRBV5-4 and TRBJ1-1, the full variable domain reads ETGVTQSPTHLIKTRGQQVTLRCSSQSGHNTVSWYQQALGQGPQFIFQYYREEENGRGNFPPRFSGLQFPNYSSELNVNALELDDSALYLCASSWTGMNTEAFFGQGTRLTVV.

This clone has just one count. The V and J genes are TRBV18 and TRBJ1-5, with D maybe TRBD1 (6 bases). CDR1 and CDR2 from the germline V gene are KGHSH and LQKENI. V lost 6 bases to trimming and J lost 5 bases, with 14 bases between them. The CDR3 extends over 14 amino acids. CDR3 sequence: CASSLYRDDQPQHF. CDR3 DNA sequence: TGTGCCAGCTCCCTATACAGGGATGATCAGCCCCAGCATTTT. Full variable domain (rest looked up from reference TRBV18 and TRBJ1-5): NAGVMQNPRHLVRRRGQEARLRCSPMKGHSHVYWYRQLPEEGLKFMVYLQKENIIDESGMPKERFSAEFPKEGPSILRIQQVVRGDSAAYFCASSLYRDDQPQHFGDGTRLSIL.

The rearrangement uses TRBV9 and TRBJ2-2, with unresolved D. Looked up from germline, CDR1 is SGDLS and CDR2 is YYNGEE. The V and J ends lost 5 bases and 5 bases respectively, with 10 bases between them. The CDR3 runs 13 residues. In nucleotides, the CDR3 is TGTGCCAGCAGGGGGTCATCGACCGGGGAGCTGTTTTTT. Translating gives CASRGSSTGELFF.

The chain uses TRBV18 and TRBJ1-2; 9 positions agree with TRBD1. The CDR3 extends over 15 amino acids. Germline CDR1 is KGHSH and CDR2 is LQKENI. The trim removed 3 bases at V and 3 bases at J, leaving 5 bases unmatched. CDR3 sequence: CASSPSTGGDYGYTF. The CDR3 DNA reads TGTGCCAGCTCACCTTCGACAGGGGGGGACTATGGCTACACCTTC.

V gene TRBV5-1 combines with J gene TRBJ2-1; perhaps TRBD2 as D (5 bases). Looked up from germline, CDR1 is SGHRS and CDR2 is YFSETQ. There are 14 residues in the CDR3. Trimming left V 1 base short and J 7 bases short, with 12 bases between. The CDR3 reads CASSLISGLNEQFF. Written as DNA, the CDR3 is TGCGCCAGCAGCTTGATTTCGGGGTTGAATGAGCAGTTCTTC.

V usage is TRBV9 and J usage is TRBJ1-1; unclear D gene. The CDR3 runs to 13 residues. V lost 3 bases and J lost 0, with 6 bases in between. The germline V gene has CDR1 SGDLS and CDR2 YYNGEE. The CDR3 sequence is CASSAEMNTEAFF. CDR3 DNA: TGTGCCAGCAGCGCCGAAATGAACACTGAAGCTTTCTTT.

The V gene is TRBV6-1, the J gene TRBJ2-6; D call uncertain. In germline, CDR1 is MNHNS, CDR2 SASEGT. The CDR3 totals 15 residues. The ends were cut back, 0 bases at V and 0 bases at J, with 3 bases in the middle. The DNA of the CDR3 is TGTGCCAGCAGTGAAGCAGGCTCTGGGGCCAACGTCCTGACTTTC. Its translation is CASSEAGSGANVLTF.

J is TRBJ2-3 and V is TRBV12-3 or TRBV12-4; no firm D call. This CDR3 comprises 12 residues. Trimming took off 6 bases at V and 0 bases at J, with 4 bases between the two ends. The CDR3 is CASRDSTDTQYF. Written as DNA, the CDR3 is TGTGCCAGCAGGGACAGCACAGATACGCAGTATTTT.

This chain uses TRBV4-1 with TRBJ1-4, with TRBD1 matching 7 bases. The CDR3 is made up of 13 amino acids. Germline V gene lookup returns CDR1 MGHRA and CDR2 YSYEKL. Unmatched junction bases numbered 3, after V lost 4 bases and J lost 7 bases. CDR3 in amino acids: CASSLTGVEKLFF. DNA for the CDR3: TGCGCCAGCAGCCTAACAGGGGTTGAAAAACTGTTTTTT.

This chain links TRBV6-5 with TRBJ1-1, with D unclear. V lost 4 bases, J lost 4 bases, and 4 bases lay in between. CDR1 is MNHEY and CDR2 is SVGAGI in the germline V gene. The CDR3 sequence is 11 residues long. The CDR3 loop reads CASSLGTEAFF. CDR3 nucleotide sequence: TGTGCCAGCAGTTTGGGCACTGAAGCTTTCTTT.

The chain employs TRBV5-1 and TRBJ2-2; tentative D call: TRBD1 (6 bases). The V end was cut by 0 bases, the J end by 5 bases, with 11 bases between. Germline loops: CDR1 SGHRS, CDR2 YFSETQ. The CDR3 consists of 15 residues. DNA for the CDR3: TGCGCCAGCAGCTTGGCGAGCAGGGGTACCGGGGAGCTGTTTTTT. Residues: CASSLASRGTGELFF.

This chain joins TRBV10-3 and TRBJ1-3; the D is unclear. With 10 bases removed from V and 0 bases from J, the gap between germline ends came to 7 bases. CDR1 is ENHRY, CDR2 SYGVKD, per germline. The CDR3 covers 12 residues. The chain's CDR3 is CATFSSGNTIYF. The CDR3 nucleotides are TGTGCCACCTTTAGCTCTGGAAACACCATATATTTT.